The present T cell receptor (beta chain) was sequenced within a study of patients and donors after allogeneic stem cell transplantation. The germline CDR1 and CDR2 sequences are SGHTA and FQGNSA. V was clipped by 7 bases and J by 6 bases, with 19 bases between them. The CDR3 is 15 residues long. One entry per CDR3 protein results from TCRdb running MiXCR on the RT-PCR reads. The table has about 1,800 distinct CDR3 sequences, about 14% seen once. This clonotype was seen more than once but under ten times. The J gene is TRBJ2-1, the V gene TRBV7-2; tentatively, D is TRBD1 or TRBD2 (5 bases each). The receptor was derived from a human donor who was either an allogeneic HSCT recipient or a stem cell or donor lymphocyte infusion donor (not recorded which). It is not recorded whose cells these are; they may come from a transplant donor. The sequenced material came from blood, either unsorted or a sorted T cell fraction (not recorded which). CDR3 loop: CASNPTLGTGNEQFF. CDR3 in DNA: TGTGCCAGCAACCCGACTCTGGGGACGGGCAATGAGCAGTTCTTC.